What follows are 27 T cell receptor beta chains derived from one specimen sequenced in a study of identical twins. A single record per CDR3 protein comes from TCRdb applying MiXCR to the 5' RACE reads. The table shows approximately 550,000 distinct CDR3 sequences, with approximately 20% occurring only once. The sample was also reused in another study, on yellow fever vaccine responses in identical twins.

The sequenced material came from CD4+ T cells sorted from blood. These receptors were collected from a woman aged 18-30 years in good health.

This clonotype was observed at least ten times. V usage is TRBV20-1 and J usage is TRBJ2-2; D is possibly TRBD2 (5 bases). CDR1 is DFQATT and CDR2 is SNEGSKA in the germline V gene (reference sequence). The V end lost 3 bases, the J end lost 7 bases, and 18 bases lay between the germline ends. The CDR3 covers 15 residues. This CDR3 is CSASDQTGFGGELFF. CDR3 nucleotide sequence: TGCAGTGCTAGTGATCAAACGGGATTCGGCGGGGAGCTGTTTTTT.

The V and J genes are TRBV4-1 and TRBJ2-1; 10 bases map to TRBD2. V trimming: 1 base; J trimming: 8 bases; junction bases outside the gene matches: 8. The CDR3 totals 16 residues. Per germline, CDR1 MGHRA and CDR2 YSYEKL. The CDR3 coding sequence is TGCGCCAGCAGCCAAGTTCCCAGCGGGGGGGCGTATGAGCAGTTCTTC. As protein: CASSQVPSGGAYEQFF.

This clonotype was detected a few times. The chain joins TRBV20-1 to TRBJ2-7; 11 bases fit TRBD2. This CDR3 contains 15 residues. With V trimmed by 2 bases and J by 3 bases, 6 bases remained unmatched. CDR1 and CDR2 (germline): DFQATT, SNEGSKA (reference sequence). The CDR3 DNA sequence: TGCAGTGCTAGAACAGGGACTAGCGGAATCTACGAGCAGTACTTC. It specifies CSARTGTSGIYEQYF.

This clonotype appeared many times. The chain combines TRBV12-3 or TRBV12-4 with TRBJ2-1; tentatively, D is TRBD1 (6 bases). The CDR3 runs 14 residues. Trimming removed 3 bases from V and 6 bases from J, with 12 bases in between. CDR3 protein: CASSLTGSVNEQFF. CDR3 DNA: TGTGCCAGCAGTTTGACAGGTTCTGTCAATGAGCAGTTCTTC.

V and J are TRBV7-7 and TRBJ2-2; 9 nucleotides match TRBD2. This CDR3 contains 15 residues. Germline CDR1 SSHAT, CDR2 FNYEAQ (reference sequence). The V and J ends lost 7 bases and 1 base, in that order; junction bases with no gene match: 4. CDR3 sequence reads: CASTRLAVNTGELFF. As DNA, the CDR3 is TGTGCCAGCACCCGACTAGCGGTGAACACCGGGGAGCTGTTTTTT.

The V and J genes are TRBV5-1 and TRBJ2-3, with 9 bases that match TRBD2. In germline, CDR1 is SGHRS, CDR2 YFSETQ. J gave up 1 base and V 0 bases, and 0 bases lay outside the gene matches. CDR3 length: 15 amino acids. The CDR3 DNA sequence: TGCGCCAGCAGCTTGGAGCGGGAGGGCACAGATACGCAGTATTTT. Its protein product is CASSLEREGTDTQYF.

This chain joins TRBV3-1 and TRBJ2-1; maybe TRBD2 (6 bases). Trimming removed 3 bases from V and 2 bases from J, with 11 bases in between. The germline CDR1 and CDR2 sequences are LGHDT and YNNKEL (reference sequence). The CDR3 has 15 amino acids. CDR3 nucleotides: TGTGCCAGCAGCCAGCGGGGAACAGCCTACAATGAGCAGTTCTTC. It translates to CASSQRGTAYNEQFF.

This clonotype was picked up a small number of times. The V and J genes are TRBV10-3 and TRBJ2-7, with D possibly called TRBD1 or TRBD2 (5 bases each). Germline values: CDR1 ENHRY, CDR2 SYGVKD. V was clipped by 0 bases and J by 6 bases, with 15 bases between them. This CDR3 region has 15 residues. The CDR3 nucleotides read TGTGCCATCAGTGAGTCCAACCTCGGGGCGGGCGAGCAGTACGTC. This gives the protein CAISESNLGAGEQYV.

J is TRBJ2-5 and V is TRBV7-9; possibly TRBD2 for D (5 bases). Trimming stripped 0 bases from V and 0 bases from J, with 14 bases between. CDR1 and CDR2 from the germline V gene are SEHNR and FQNEAQ (reference sequence). This CDR3 is built from 17 residues. This chain's CDR3 is CASSLATGMWNQETQYF. For the CDR3, the DNA is TGTGCCAGCAGCTTAGCGACGGGGATGTGGAACCAAGAGACCCAGTACTTC.

The chain couples TRBV27 to TRBJ2-2; TRBD1 might be the D (5 bases). Trimming stripped 3 bases from V and 4 bases from J, with 9 bases between. Germline values: CDR1 MNHEY, CDR2 SMNVEV (reference sequence). This CDR3 region has 14 residues. CDR3 loop: CASSFLRGTGELFF. In nucleotides, the CDR3 is TGTGCCAGCAGTTTCCTTAGGGGCACCGGGGAGCTGTTTTTT.

The gene calls are TRBV7-2 and TRBJ2-1; 11 nucleotides agree with TRBD2. The CDR3 is made up of 16 amino acids. Germline trimming cut 1 base from V and 5 bases from J; bases unmatched to any gene: 4. Germline values: CDR1 SGHTA, CDR2 FQGNSA. This CDR3 reads CASSLVLAGAHNEQFF. The CDR3 region has the DNA TGTGCCAGCAGCTTAGTACTAGCGGGGGCGCACAATGAGCAGTTCTTC.

Concerning this clonotype: With a much larger clone just one base away, this may be a read error. The chain is built from TRBV2 and TRBJ2-2, with unresolved D. Trimming removed 6 bases from V and 7 bases from J, with 6 bases in between. This CDR3 is 11 amino acids long. In germline, CDR1 is SNHLY, CDR2 FYNNEI. DNA for the CDR3: TGTGCCAGCAGCCACAGCGGGGAGCTGTTTTTT. This translates into CASSHSGELFF.

This rearrangement joins TRBV3-1 to TRBJ2-3, with 8 bases aligning to TRBD1. The germline V gene has CDR1 LGHDT and CDR2 YNNKEL (reference sequence). This CDR3 is 16 amino acids long. Germline trimming cut 2 bases from V and 0 bases from J; bases unmatched to any gene: 4. CDR3 coding DNA: TGTGCCAGCAGCCAACAGGGGGCGCATAGCACAGATACGCAGTATTTT. Its translation: CASSQQGAHSTDTQYF.

This clonotype was observed a few times. The gene calls are TRBV28 and TRBJ2-7, with D unresolved. This CDR3 has 11 residues. The V end lost 10 bases, the J end lost 2 bases, and 9 bases lay between the germline ends. CDR1 is MDHEN, CDR2 SYDVKM, per germline. The CDR3 loop reads CATRLTYEQYF. Here the CDR3 DNA reads TGTGCCACCCGGCTTACCTACGAGCAGTACTTC.

Here the CDR3 DNA reads TGTGCCAGCAGGGAGGGCGGACCTGACGAGCAGTACGTC. Its protein is CASREGGPDEQYV. This chain connects TRBV2 to TRBJ2-7; D possibly corresponds to TRBD2 (6 bases). The CDR3 runs 13 residues. The V and J ends lost 6 bases and 5 bases respectively, with 14 bases between them. CDR1 and CDR2 (germline): SNHLY, FYNNEI.

The chain links TRBV28 to TRBJ2-1; D may match TRBD1 or TRBD2 (5 bases each). CDR1 MDHEN and CDR2 SYDVKM come from the germline V gene. Trimming stripped 9 bases from V and 0 bases from J, with 12 bases between. CDR3 length: 14 amino acids. The CDR3 region has the DNA TGTGCCAGTTTTGAGAGGGGCTCCTACAATGAGCAGTTCTTC. Residues: CASFERGSYNEQFF.

J is TRBJ2-4 and V is TRBV5-1; D uncertain. The CDR3 runs 15 residues. Trimming stripped 2 bases from V and 0 bases from J, with 9 bases between. In germline, CDR1 is SGHRS, CDR2 YFSETQ. CDR3 sequence reads: CASSFQAQAKNIQYF. CDR3 in DNA: TGCGCCAGCAGCTTTCAGGCTCAAGCCAAAAACATTCAGTACTTC.

The table lists this clonotype with a few counts. The chain combines TRBV6-2 or TRBV6-3 with TRBJ2-6; D not certain. Trimming left V 0 bases short and J 1 base short, with 7 bases between. CDR3 size: 16 residues. Germline loops: CDR1 MNHEY, CDR2 SVGEGT. The CDR3 DNA sequence: TGTGCCAGCAGTTACTCCGACCGGTCTGGGGCCAACGTCCTGACTTTC. Protein product: CASSYSDRSGANVLTF.

This chain uses TRBV6-6 with TRBJ2-1; perhaps D is TRBD1 or TRBD2 (6 bases each). Trimming stripped 5 bases from V and 10 bases from J, with 12 bases between. Germline CDR1 MNHNY, CDR2 SVGAGI (reference sequence). This CDR3 contains 12 residues. CDR3 amino acids: CASSKQGLEQFF. CDR3 coding DNA: TGTGCCAGCAGTAAACAGGGACTGGAGCAGTTCTTC.

V usage is TRBV12-3 or TRBV12-4 and J usage is TRBJ1-1; D is ambiguous. The germline V and J ends were trimmed by 3 bases and 9 bases, with 11 bases remaining between them. The CDR3 sequence is 12 residues long. CDR3 sequence reads: CASSFTSEKAFF. CDR3 nucleotide sequence: TGTGCCAGCAGTTTCACTTCTGAGAAAGCTTTCTTT.

This sequence joins TRBV15 and TRBJ1-2; the D is unclear. The germline V and J ends were trimmed by 4 bases and 4 bases, with 10 bases remaining between them. The CDR3 sequence is 13 residues long. Germline CDR1 is LNHNV and CDR2 is YYDKDF (reference sequence). CDR3 sequence: CATSTRGSYGYTF. The CDR3 coding sequence is TGTGCCACCAGCACTCGGGGTTCCTATGGCTACACCTTC.

The genes are TRBV7-2 and TRBJ2-7; D may be TRBD1 (6 bases). This CDR3 is 14 amino acids long. The germline V gene encodes CDR1 SGHTA and CDR2 FQGNSA. With 5 bases removed from V and 7 bases from J, the gap between germline ends came to 18 bases. CDR3 residues: CASSDRDNPWEQYF. The CDR3 DNA is TGTGCCAGCAGCGACCGGGACAATCCCTGGGAGCAGTACTTC.

V gene TRBV14 combines with J gene TRBJ2-7, with 7 bases aligning to TRBD2. This CDR3 spans 17 amino acids. The V gene end was trimmed by 0 bases and the J gene end by 3 bases; junction bases not matched to a gene: 11. Per the germline V gene, CDR1 is SGHDN and CDR2 is FVKESK. The CDR3 loop reads CASSQDLAGGIFYEQYV. The DNA of the CDR3 is TGTGCCAGCAGCCAAGATCTTGCCGGGGGGATTTTCTACGAGCAGTACGTC.

This clonotype was counted only a few times. The CDR3 DNA reads as TGTGCCAGCAGAGCCACAGGGTTGAACACTGAAGCTTTCTTT. Amino acid sequence: CASRATGLNTEAFF. The V and J genes are TRBV6-1 and TRBJ1-1; perhaps TRBD1 as D (6 bases). There are 14 residues in the CDR3. Trimming removed 6 bases from V and 0 bases from J, with 11 bases in between. Germline loops: CDR1 MNHNS, CDR2 SASEGT.

The V and J genes are TRBV5-1 and TRBJ2-3, with no clear D. Trimming shortened V by 4 bases and J by 2 bases, and 11 bases separated the two germline ends. The CDR3 runs 14 residues. Looked up from germline, CDR1 is SGHRS and CDR2 is YFSETQ. CDR3 DNA sequence: TGCGCCAGCAGCCAAGGGCTAGACACAGATACGCAGTATTTT. It codes for CASSQGLDTDTQYF.

A word on this clonotype: Since a much larger clone is just one base distant, this may be a read error. The chain has TRBV12-3 or TRBV12-4 and TRBJ2-7, with D perhaps matching TRBD1 (6 bases). The CDR3 totals 14 residues. Trimming stripped 6 bases from V and 2 bases from J, with 14 bases between. DNA for the CDR3: TGTGCCAGCAGATTTACAGGGAGAGCCTACGAGCAGTACGTC. This gives the protein CASRFTGRAYEQYV.

CDR3: CASSLVRSSGTTDTQYF. The CDR3 nucleotides read TGTGCCAGCAGCTTAGTGAGAAGTAGTGGCACCACAGATACGCAGTATTTT. The chain carries TRBV7-8 and TRBJ2-3; unclear D gene. Germline values: CDR1 SGHVS, CDR2 FQNEAQ. The CDR3 runs 17 residues. Trimming took 1 base from V and 2 from J, leaving 16 bases between them.